This entry lists 7 T cell receptor beta chains sequenced from one sample in a study of OX40 agonist ivuxolimab in advanced cancers. Libraries were prepared by immunoSEQ multiplex PCR; TCRdb keeps only in-frame clonotypes and omits some of them. The sample has tens of thousands of clones; 70% to 90% are singletons. Material: CD4+ or CD8+ T cells sorted from blood, obtained in a trial of the OX40 agonist ivuxolimab. Every receptor here comes from an adult with an advanced solid tumor such as melanoma, head and neck, liver or kidney cancer.

The chain links TRBV20-1 to TRBJ1-1; no clear D gene. The V end lost 0 bases, the J end lost 7 bases, and 6 bases lay between the germline ends. The CDR3 extends over 11 amino acids. Per germline, CDR1 DFQATT and CDR2 SNEGSKA (reference sequence). The DNA of the CDR3 is TGCAGTGCTAGAGAGCTAATTGAAGCTTTCTTT. As protein: CSARELIEAFF.

The chain has TRBV5-4 and TRBJ2-3; D unclear. The CDR3 runs 13 residues. Trimming shortened V by 3 bases and J by 1 base, and 6 bases separated the two germline ends. Per germline, CDR1 SGHNT and CDR2 YYREEE (reference sequence). The CDR3 DNA reads TGTGCCAGCAGCTCGACGGGCACAGATACGCAGTATTTT. Translation gives CASSSTGTDTQYF.

The chain uses TRBV7-2 and TRBJ2-5; D might be TRBD1 (6 bases). The CDR3 is 13 amino acids. Trimming took off 5 bases at V and 5 bases at J, with 12 bases between the two ends. From germline, CDR1 is SGHTA and CDR2 FQGNSA. Here the CDR3 DNA reads TGTGCCAGCAGCCAGGGGCTATATGAGACCCAGTACTTC. Its translation: CASSQGLYETQYF.

This chain links TRBV5-1 with TRBJ2-7; 11 bases agree with TRBD2. The germline CDR1 and CDR2 sequences are SGHRS and YFSETQ. Trimming took 4 bases from V and 3 from J; bases not matched to a gene: 12. The CDR3 runs to 17 residues. CDR3 region: CASSRLAGNFDYYEQYF. The CDR3 DNA follows: TGCGCCAGCAGCCGACTAGCGGGAAACTTCGATTACTACGAGCAGTACTTC.

The V call is TRBV6-6, the J call TRBJ1-2; D possibly corresponds to TRBD1 (6 bases). Looked up from germline, CDR1 is MNHNY and CDR2 is SVGAGI (reference sequence). The V end was cut by 11 bases, the J end by 4 bases, with 17 bases between. This CDR3 is built from 13 residues. CDR3 sequence reads: CAGRRQDFYGYTF. DNA of the CDR3: TGTGCCGGTAGGAGACAGGACTTCTATGGCTACACCTTC.

This clone was seen a single time. The chain has TRBV18 and TRBJ2-7; D tentatively reads TRBD1 or TRBD2 (5 bases each). Germline V gene lookup returns CDR1 KGHSH and CDR2 LQKENI. The CDR3 has 15 amino acids. V dropped 2 bases and J dropped 3 bases, with 14 bases sitting between them. DNA of the CDR3: TGTGCCAGCTCACCAGGGGCGACCGGAGGCTACGAGCAGTACTTC. Translation gives CASSPGATGGYEQYF.

The CDR3 DNA reads TGTGCCAGCAGCCCCTCTGGCAATGAGCAGTTCTTC. This codes for CASSPSGNEQFF. The chain recombines TRBV7-2 with TRBJ2-1; no definite D call. The V end lost 5 bases, the J end lost 6 bases, and 8 bases lay between the germline ends. From germline, CDR1 is SGHTA and CDR2 FQGNSA. This CDR3 comprises 12 residues.